Listed below are T cell receptor beta chains from one sample, sequenced in a study of Graves' ophthalmopathy and Graves' hyperthyroidism. TCRdb reanalysed the multiplex PCR reads using MiXCR and keeps one entry per CDR3 protein. The sample consists of over a million distinct CDR3 sequences, about 40% of them appearing once. The source material was peripheral blood or thyroid tissue (not recorded which). The receptors were gathered from an adult man with Graves' hyperthyroidism. The CDR3 runs from the conserved cysteine through the conserved F or W. A D gene is named only where the DNA matches it firmly. For some rows the clone size is stated as once, few or many, or as a class when expanded; others skip it.

clone_size: -
j_call: TRBJ2-7
cdr3_length: 15
v_call: TRBV4-3
d_call: -
cdr3_nt: TGCGCCAGCAGCCAAGAGTTCGGGGGGCTACACGAGCAGTACTTC
cdr3_aa: CASSQEFGGLHEQYF

clone_size: many
j_call: TRBJ1-1
cdr3_length: 13
v_call: TRBV29-1
d_call: -
cdr3_nt: TGCAGCGGACGACAGTCCGTGAACACTGAAGCTTTCTTT
cdr3_aa: CSGRQSVNTEAFF

clone_size: many
j_call: TRBJ2-7
cdr3_length: 15
v_call: TRBV19
d_call: -
cdr3_nt: TGTGCCAGTAGAAGGGAACAGGGGGGGAACTACGAGCAGTACTTC
cdr3_aa: CASRREQGGNYEQYF

clone_size: -
j_call: TRBJ2-7
cdr3_length: 14
v_call: TRBV10-2
d_call: TRBD2
cdr3_nt: TGTGCCAGCAGTTACTCGGGACTAGTGTACGAGCAGTACTTC
cdr3_aa: CASSYSGLVYEQYF

clone_size: -
j_call: TRBJ1-1
cdr3_length: 17
v_call: TRBV12-3/TRBV12-4
d_call: TRBD1
cdr3_nt: TGTGCCATCAGGGGACAGGGGGTGGATTTTAAGAACACTGAAGCTTTCTTT
cdr3_aa: CAIRGQGVDFKNTEAFF

clone_size: few
j_call: TRBJ2-5
cdr3_length: 15
v_call: TRBV14
d_call: -
cdr3_nt: TGTGCCAGCAGCCAAGAAGTAAACCCTAGGGAGACCCAGTACTTC
cdr3_aa: CASSQEVNPRETQYF

clone_size: many
j_call: TRBJ2-7
cdr3_length: 13
v_call: TRBV7-2
d_call: TRBD1
cdr3_nt: TGTGCCAGCAGGCGCACAGGGGAACACGAGCAGTACTTC
cdr3_aa: CASRRTGEHEQYF

clone_size: -
j_call: TRBJ1-4
cdr3_length: 16
v_call: TRBV15
d_call: -
cdr3_nt: TGTGCCACCAGCAGCCCCGGGGAGGAGAACACTGAAAAACTGTTTTTT
cdr3_aa: CATSSPGEENTEKLFF

clone_size: -
j_call: TRBJ1-5
cdr3_length: 18
v_call: TRBV7-9
d_call: -
cdr3_nt: TGTGCCAGCAGCTTAGTGTCCATCCGAGGCGTAGGGAATCAGCCCCAGCATTTT
cdr3_aa: CASSLVSIRGVGNQPQHF

clone_size: -
j_call: TRBJ2-7
cdr3_length: 15
v_call: TRBV27
d_call: -
cdr3_nt: TGTGCCAGCGGGTCGTGGACAGTGAGCTCCTACGAGCAGTACTTC
cdr3_aa: CASGSWTVSSYEQYF

clone_size: few
j_call: TRBJ1-1
cdr3_length: 13
v_call: TRBV29-1
d_call: -
cdr3_nt: TGCAGCTCCCAGTATGGGTCGAACACTGAAGCTTTCTTT
cdr3_aa: CSSQYGSNTEAFF

clone_size: many
j_call: TRBJ2-3
cdr3_length: 14
v_call: TRBV24-1
d_call: TRBD1
cdr3_nt: TGTGCCACCAGTGCCAGGACAGGGGTGGATACGCAGTATTTT
cdr3_aa: CATSARTGVDTQYF

clone_size: -
j_call: TRBJ1-5
cdr3_length: 18
v_call: TRBV7-8
d_call: TRBD1
cdr3_nt: TGTGCCAGCAGCTTGCGAGGAAGGGAGAGGGGGCTTAATCAGCCCCAGCATTTT
cdr3_aa: CASSLRGRERGLNQPQHF

clone_size: -
j_call: TRBJ2-7
cdr3_length: 16
v_call: TRBV5-6
d_call: -
cdr3_nt: TGTGCCAGCAGCTTGCGGGTTTCGGCAGATATCTACGAGCAGTACTTC
cdr3_aa: CASSLRVSADIYEQYF

clone_size: many
j_call: TRBJ2-5
cdr3_length: 15
v_call: TRBV7-6
d_call: -
cdr3_nt: TGTGCCAGCAGCTTCTCCGACTTGCTACAAGAGACCCAGTACTTC
cdr3_aa: CASSFSDLLQETQYF

clone_size: many
j_call: TRBJ1-4
cdr3_length: 15
v_call: TRBV11-2
d_call: -
cdr3_nt: TGTGCCAGCAGCTTAGTGTGGACAACTAATGAAAAACTGTTTTTT
cdr3_aa: CASSLVWTTNEKLFF

clone_size: few
j_call: TRBJ1-6
cdr3_length: 16
v_call: TRBV7-8
d_call: TRBD1
cdr3_nt: TGTGCCAGCAGCCAAGCTGGACAGGGGGCAGGTTCACCCCTCCACTTT
cdr3_aa: CASSQAGQGAGSPLHF

clone_size: many
j_call: TRBJ1-1
cdr3_length: 15
v_call: TRBV19
d_call: -
cdr3_nt: TGTGCCAGTAGCCCCGGAGGGGGGGTGAACACTGAAGCTTTCTTT
cdr3_aa: CASSPGGGVNTEAFF

clone_size: -
j_call: TRBJ1-2
cdr3_length: 12
v_call: TRBV29-1
d_call: -
cdr3_nt: TGCAGCTTAGAACAGGCTGGAGGTGGCTACACCTTC
cdr3_aa: CSLEQAGGGYTF

clone_size: many
j_call: TRBJ1-3
cdr3_length: 16
v_call: TRBV9
d_call: TRBD1
cdr3_nt: TGTGCCAGCAGCGCACTACAGGGGAACTCTGGGGACACCATATATTTT
cdr3_aa: CASSALQGNSGDTIYF

clone_size: few
j_call: TRBJ1-6
cdr3_length: 15
v_call: TRBV11-2
d_call: TRBD1
cdr3_nt: TGTGCTAGCAGCTTAGGCGGGACAGTTAATTCACCCCTCCACTTT
cdr3_aa: CASSLGGTVNSPLHF

clone_size: few
j_call: TRBJ2-7
cdr3_length: 16
v_call: TRBV6-5
d_call: TRBD2
cdr3_nt: TGTGCCAGCAGTTACTTGCCTAGCGGGAGAATTGACGAGCAGTACTTC
cdr3_aa: CASSYLPSGRIDEQYF

clone_size: -
j_call: TRBJ1-5
cdr3_length: 14
v_call: TRBV25-1
d_call: -
cdr3_nt: TGTGCCAGCAGTGAATCCGGCAAGAATCAGCCCCAGCATTTT
cdr3_aa: CASSESGKNQPQHF

clone_size: -
j_call: TRBJ2-5
cdr3_length: 15
v_call: TRBV24-1
d_call: TRBD2
cdr3_nt: TGTGCCACCAGTGATCCCATAGCGGGAGAGGAGACCCAGTACTTC
cdr3_aa: CATSDPIAGEETQYF

clone_size: many
j_call: TRBJ1-2
cdr3_length: 14
v_call: TRBV29-1
d_call: TRBD1
cdr3_nt: TGCAGCGCCCTCAAACAGGGGCCCGGCTATGGCTACACCTTC
cdr3_aa: CSALKQGPGYGYTF

clone_size: many
j_call: TRBJ1-1
cdr3_length: 13
v_call: TRBV7-9
d_call: -
cdr3_nt: TGTGCCAGCAGCCCAACAAGGAACACTGAAGCTTTCTTT
cdr3_aa: CASSPTRNTEAFF

clone_size: -
j_call: TRBJ1-6
cdr3_length: 17
v_call: TRBV7-8
d_call: -
cdr3_nt: TGTGCCAGCAGCTTAGGGCAGGGTTTTTTAAGAGGTTCACCCCTCCACTTT
cdr3_aa: CASSLGQGFLRGSPLHF

clone_size: many
j_call: TRBJ1-4
cdr3_length: 13
v_call: TRBV6-5
d_call: -
cdr3_nt: TGTGCCACCCAGGGGAGGGCTAATGAAAAACTGTTTTTT
cdr3_aa: CATQGRANEKLFF